This record looks at one TCR beta chain sequence and its context. This clonotype has a count of ten or more. No antigen is known for it. No clone much larger than this one lies a single base away; base qualities are absent. Unmatched junction bases come to 17, with V trimmed by 4 bases and J by 5 bases. The CDR3 starts with the cysteine, ends with the phenylalanine, and has 19 residues. The read is trimmed to its CDR3 DNA, 57 bases read in frame from base 1. CDR1 is given as SGHTA and CDR2 as FQGNSA, both from the germline V gene. The instrument was an Illumina HiSeq 1500. TCRdb handled the public reads itself, with Q25 trimming in fastp and clone calling in MiXCR, and kept productive beta chains. Identical CDR3 protein sequences are pooled into one entry, listed with their most common genes and DNA. The sample table holds about 830,000 distinct CDR3 sequences, of which about 30% were seen once. The ten largest clones take up around 12% of the sample.

Explained via the paper, the treatment or condition label denotes: in vitro stimulation with specific CMV peptide epitopes to enrich CMV-specific T cells. This sample was taken from a study of T cell repertoires in cytomegalovirus infection (dated by TCRdb to the late 2010s). Background on the whole study: Peptide stimulations targeted recently identified HLA-C-restricted CMV epitopes, whose presentation resists viral immunomodulation, together with well-studied HLA-B-restricted epitopes. Donor HLA type was relevant to the analysis, as public TCR beta signatures indicated carriage of CMV infection together with the matching HLA type.

Study-wide findings and limitations: In both this cohort and an independent roughly 400-donor cohort, the cumulative frequency of public TCR beta family members distinguished carriers of CMV infection plus the relevant HLA type. In the ex vivo response, HLA-C-restricted CMV-specific TCR beta clonotypes were dominant, and in two of eight donors the single most frequent clonotype came from this HLA-C-restricted group.

This sequence uses TRBV7-2 and TRBJ2-5; 12 middle bases align to TRBD2. The specimen was cultured CD8+ T cells from PBMCs, collected from culture after CMV antigen stimulation. This TCR came from a human donor in good health (CMV status not recorded). Some clones in this sample may be carry-over from other donors' samples. This receptor carries the CDR3 CASSSPATSGGPIAETQYF. The nucleotide sequence reads as follows: TGTGCCAGCAGCTCTCCCGCTACTAGCGGGGGGCCTATAGCGGAGACCCAGTACTTC.